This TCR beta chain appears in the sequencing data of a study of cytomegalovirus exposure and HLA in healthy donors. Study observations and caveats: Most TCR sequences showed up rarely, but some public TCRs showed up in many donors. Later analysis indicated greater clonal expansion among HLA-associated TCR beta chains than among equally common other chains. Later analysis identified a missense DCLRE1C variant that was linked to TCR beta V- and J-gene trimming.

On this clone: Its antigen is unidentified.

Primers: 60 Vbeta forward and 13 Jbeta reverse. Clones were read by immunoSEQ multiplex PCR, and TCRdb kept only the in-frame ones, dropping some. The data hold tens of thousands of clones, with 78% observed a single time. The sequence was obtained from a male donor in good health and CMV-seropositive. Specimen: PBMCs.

CDR3 amino acids: CASSPQGLVEKLFF. CDR3 coding DNA: TGTGCCAGCAGTCCACAGGGTCTAGTTGAAAAACTGTTTTTT. The V gene is TRBV28, the J gene TRBJ1-4, with D perhaps matching TRBD1 (6 bases). The germline V gene has CDR1 MDHEN and CDR2 SYDVKM. The CDR3 is 14 residues long. Trimming took 5 bases from V and 7 from J, leaving 14 bases between them.